These T cell receptor beta chains were read from a single sample in a study of cytomegalovirus exposure and HLA in healthy donors. Profiling relied on immunoSEQ multiplex PCR, and the TCRdb table lists in-frame clones only, not all of them. The sample records 200,000 to 300,000 clones, 86% being singletons. The specimen sequenced was PBMCs. The source is a woman aged 25-40 years in good health and CMV-seropositive. Both conserved end residues are part of each CDR3. Fields, in order: V gene, J gene, D gene, CDR3 protein, CDR3 DNA. A D gene is named only where the DNA matches it firmly.

v_call: TRBV27; j_call: TRBJ2-5; d_call: TRBD2; cdr3_aa: CASSSLAVQRGETQYF; cdr3_nt: TGTGCCAGCAGTTCGCTAGCGGTTCAAAGGGGAGAGACCCAGTACTTC
v_call: TRBV7-9; j_call: TRBJ1-2; d_call: NA; cdr3_aa: CASSLQGYYGYTF; cdr3_nt: TGTGCCAGCAGCTTACAGGGGTACTATGGCTACACCTTC
v_call: TRBV6-1; j_call: TRBJ2-7; d_call: NA; cdr3_aa: CASSTGTRGYEQYF; cdr3_nt: TGTGCCAGCAGTACCGGGACTCGGGGCTACGAGCAGTACTTC
v_call: TRBV6-5; j_call: TRBJ2-5; d_call: NA; cdr3_aa: CASSYSLRRETQYF; cdr3_nt: TGTGCCAGCAGTTACTCGTTACGCAGGGAGACCCAGTACTTC
v_call: TRBV15; j_call: TRBJ2-1; d_call: TRBD2; cdr3_aa: CATSRGLAGTYEQFF; cdr3_nt: TGTGCCACCAGCAGAGGGCTAGCGGGGACCTATGAGCAGTTCTTC
v_call: TRBV19; j_call: TRBJ2-3; d_call: TRBD2; cdr3_aa: CASSRVAGSTDTQYF; cdr3_nt: TGTGCCAGTAGTAGAGTAGCGGGGAGCACAGATACGCAGTATTTT
v_call: TRBV27; j_call: TRBJ2-7; d_call: TRBD2; cdr3_aa: CASRISGNYEQYF; cdr3_nt: TGTGCCAGCAGGATTAGCGGGAACTACGAGCAGTACTTC
v_call: TRBV27; j_call: TRBJ1-1; d_call: NA; cdr3_aa: CASMSVTEAFF; cdr3_nt: TGTGCCAGCATGTCGGTGACTGAAGCTTTCTTT
v_call: TRBV27; j_call: TRBJ2-2; d_call: NA; cdr3_aa: CASSSGEGGPWGGELFF; cdr3_nt: TGTGCCAGCAGTTCAGGAGAAGGAGGGCCGTGGGGCGGGGAGCTGTTTTTT
v_call: TRBV6-6; j_call: TRBJ1-1; d_call: NA; cdr3_aa: CASTQGQDTEAFF; cdr3_nt: TGTGCCAGCACTCAGGGACAAGACACTGAAGCTTTCTTT
v_call: TRBV2; j_call: TRBJ2-7; d_call: NA; cdr3_aa: CASSLDRAGEQYF; cdr3_nt: TGTGCCAGCAGTCTTGACAGGGCGGGGGAGCAGTACTTC
v_call: TRBV7-9; j_call: TRBJ2-7; d_call: TRBD2; cdr3_aa: CASSSPGLAGALYF; cdr3_nt: TGTGCCAGCAGCTCGCCGGGACTAGCGGGAGCTCTGTACTTC